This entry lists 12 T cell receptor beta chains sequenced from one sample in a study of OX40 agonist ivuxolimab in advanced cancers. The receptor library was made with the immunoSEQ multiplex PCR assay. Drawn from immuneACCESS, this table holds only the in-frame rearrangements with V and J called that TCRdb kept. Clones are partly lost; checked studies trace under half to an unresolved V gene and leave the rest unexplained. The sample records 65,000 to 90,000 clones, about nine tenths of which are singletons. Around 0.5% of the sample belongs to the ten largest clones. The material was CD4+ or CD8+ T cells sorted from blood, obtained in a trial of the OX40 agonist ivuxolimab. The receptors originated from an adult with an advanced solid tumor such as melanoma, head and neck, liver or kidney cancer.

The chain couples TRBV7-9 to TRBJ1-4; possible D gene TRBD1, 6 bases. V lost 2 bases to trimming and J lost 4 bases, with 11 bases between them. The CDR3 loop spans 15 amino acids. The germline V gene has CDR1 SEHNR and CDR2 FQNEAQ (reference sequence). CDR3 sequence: CASSLMQGLNEKLFF. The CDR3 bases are TGTGCCAGCAGCTTAATGCAGGGGCTTAATGAAAAACTGTTTTTT.

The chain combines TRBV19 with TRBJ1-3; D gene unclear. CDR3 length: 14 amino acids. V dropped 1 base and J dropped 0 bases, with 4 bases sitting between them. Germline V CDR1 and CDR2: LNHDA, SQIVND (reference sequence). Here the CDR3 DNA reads TGTGCCAGTAGTATAGCCGGCTCTGGAAACACCATATATTTT. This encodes CASSIAGSGNTIYF.

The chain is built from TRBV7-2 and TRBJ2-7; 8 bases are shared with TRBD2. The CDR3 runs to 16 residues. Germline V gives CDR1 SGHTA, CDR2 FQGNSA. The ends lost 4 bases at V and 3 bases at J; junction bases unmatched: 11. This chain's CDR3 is CASSSRRAGANYEQYF. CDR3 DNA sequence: TGTGCCAGCAGCTCGAGGAGAGCGGGAGCTAACTACGAGCAGTACTTC.

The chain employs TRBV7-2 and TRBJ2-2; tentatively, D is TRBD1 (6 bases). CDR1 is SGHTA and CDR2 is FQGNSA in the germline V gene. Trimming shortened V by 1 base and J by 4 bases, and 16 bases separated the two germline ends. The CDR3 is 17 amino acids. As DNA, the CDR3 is TGTGCCAGCAGCTTAGAAGCTGCAGGGGTCCGCACCGGGGAGCTGTTTTTT. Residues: CASSLEAAGVRTGELFF.

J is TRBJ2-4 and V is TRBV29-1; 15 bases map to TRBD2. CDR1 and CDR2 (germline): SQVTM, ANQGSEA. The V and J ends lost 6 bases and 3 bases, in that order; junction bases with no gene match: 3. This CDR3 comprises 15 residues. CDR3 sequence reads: CSVGLAGGVKNIQYF. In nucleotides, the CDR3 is TGCAGCGTCGGACTAGCGGGAGGGGTCAAAAACATTCAGTACTTC.

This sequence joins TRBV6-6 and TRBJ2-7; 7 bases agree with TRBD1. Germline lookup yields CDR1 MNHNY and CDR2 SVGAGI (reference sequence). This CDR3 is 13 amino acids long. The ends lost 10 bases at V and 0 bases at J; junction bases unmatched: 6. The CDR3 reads CATKGDSSYEQYF. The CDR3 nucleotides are TGTGCCACTAAAGGGGACAGCTCCTACGAGCAGTACTTC.

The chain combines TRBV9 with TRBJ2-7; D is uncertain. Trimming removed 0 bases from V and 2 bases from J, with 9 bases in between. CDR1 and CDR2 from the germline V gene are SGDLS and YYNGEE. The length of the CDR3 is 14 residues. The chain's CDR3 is CASSVEVGTYEQYF. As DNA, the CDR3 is TGTGCCAGCAGCGTAGAGGTCGGAACCTACGAGCAGTACTTC.

The CDR3 bases are TGTGCCAGCAGCCGGACAGGGGTTAATGAGCAGTTCTTC. Amino acid sequence: CASSRTGVNEQFF. The V call is TRBV5-5, the J call TRBJ2-1, with 9 bases matching TRBD1. Germline lookup yields CDR1 SGHKS and CDR2 YYEKEE (reference sequence). The CDR3 is made up of 13 amino acids. V trimming: 4 bases; J trimming: 7 bases; junction bases outside the gene matches: 3. Full variable domain (missing parts from reference TRBV5-5 and TRBJ2-1): DAGVTQSPTHLIKTRGQQVTLRCSPISGHKSVSWYQQVLGQGPQFIFQYYEKEERGRGNFPDRFSARQFPNYSSELNVNALLLGDSALYLCASSRTGVNEQFFGPGTRLTVL.

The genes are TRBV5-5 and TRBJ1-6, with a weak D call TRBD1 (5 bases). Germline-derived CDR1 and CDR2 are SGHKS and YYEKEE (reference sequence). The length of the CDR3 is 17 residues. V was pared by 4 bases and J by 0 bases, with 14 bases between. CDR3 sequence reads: CASSPGVSGSYNSPLHF. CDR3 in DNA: TGTGCCAGCAGCCCGGGGGTTTCGGGCTCCTATAATTCACCCCTCCACTTT.

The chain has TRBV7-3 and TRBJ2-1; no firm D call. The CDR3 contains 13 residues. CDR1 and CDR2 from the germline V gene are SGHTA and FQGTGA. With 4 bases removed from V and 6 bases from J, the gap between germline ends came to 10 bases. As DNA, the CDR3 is TGTGCCAGCAGCTCCCCCCATCTCAATGAGCAGTTCTTC. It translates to CASSSPHLNEQFF. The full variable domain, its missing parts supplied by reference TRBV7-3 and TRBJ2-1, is GAGVSQTPSNKVTEKGKYVELRCDPISGHTALYWYRQSLGQGPEFLIYFQGTGAADDSGLPNDRFFAVRPEGSVSTLKIQRTERGDSAVYLCASSSPHLNEQFFGPGTRLTVL.

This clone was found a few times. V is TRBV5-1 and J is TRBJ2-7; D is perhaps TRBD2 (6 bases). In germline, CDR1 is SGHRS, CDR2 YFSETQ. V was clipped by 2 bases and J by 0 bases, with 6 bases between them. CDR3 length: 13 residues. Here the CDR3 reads CASSFGGSYEQYF. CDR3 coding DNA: TGCGCCAGCAGCTTCGGGGGCTCCTACGAGCAGTACTTC.

CDR3 protein: CASSINSETYEQYF. The DNA of the CDR3 is TGTGCCAGTAGTATAAATAGCGAGACCTACGAGCAGTACTTC. V gene TRBV19 combines with J gene TRBJ2-7, with a possible D match to TRBD2 (5 bases). V lost 2 bases, J lost 2 bases, and 10 bases lay in between. CDR1 and CDR2 (germline): LNHDA, SQIVND (reference sequence). The CDR3 has 14 amino acids.